The T cell receptor (beta chain) under discussion was sequenced for a study of shared clonotypes between healthy human individuals. Deletions cut 4 bases from V and 4 bases from J, with 17 bases between. The CDR3 runs 15 residues. Germline V gives CDR1 SGHRS, CDR2 YFSETQ. This clone has only a few counts. Several immunoSEQ plates held equal portions of the genomic DNA taken from each subset. Repertoires were generated with immunoSEQ multiplex PCR, while TCRdb's copy carries only in-frame clones and drops some. The repertoire holds 400,000 to 600,000 clones, with more than 75% as singletons. Sequenced sample: PBMCs. The chain uses TRBV5-1 and TRBJ1-1; perhaps TRBD1 as D (6 bases). The origin of this receptor is a woman in her thirties or forties in good health. Some clones in this sample may be carry-over from other donors' samples. This chain's CDR3 is CASSASQGMATEAFF. In DNA form, the CDR3 reads TGCGCCAGCAGCGCATCCCAGGGGATGGCCACTGAAGCTTTCTTT.